A single sample gave rise to the 27 T cell receptor beta chains below, sequenced in a study of Ad26.COV2.S vaccination and SARS-CoV-2 variants. Repertoires were generated with immunoSEQ multiplex PCR, while TCRdb's copy carries only in-frame clones and drops some. The data contain some 460,000 clones, roughly nine tenths of them singletons. As for treatment: roughly 19 received Ad26.COV2.S at low or high dose, single or two shots; several received placebo; per-sample allocation not given. Vaccine and placebo recipients were sampled on day 63 after the first injection. Here the sequenced sample was peripheral blood, taken in a trial of Ad26.COV2.S vaccine versus placebo. These receptors originate from a person between 18 and 65 years old who received the Ad26.COV2.S COVID-19 vaccine or a placebo.

V gene TRBV7-9 combines with J gene TRBJ1-4; no reliable D call. CDR1 and CDR2 (germline): SEHNR, FQNEAQ (reference sequence). The CDR3 has 14 residues. V shed 0 bases and J shed 7 bases, with 9 bases lying between them. CDR3 loop: CASSLAAETEKLFF. CDR3 nucleotides: TGTGCCAGCAGCTTAGCCGCCGAGACTGAAAAACTGTTTTTT.

This clone was detected only once. The V and J genes are TRBV27 and TRBJ2-1, with 7 bases matching TRBD1. The CDR3 sequence is 14 residues long. The V segment lost 5 bases and the J segment 1 base; nucleotides outside the gene matches: 2. Looked up from germline, CDR1 is MNHEY and CDR2 is SMNVEV (reference sequence). CDR3 region: CASSRDRSYNEQFF. The CDR3 nucleotides are TGTGCCAGCAGTAGGGACAGATCCTACAATGAGCAGTTCTTC.

This sequence joins TRBV5-4 and TRBJ2-7; D possibly matches TRBD1 or TRBD2 (5 bases each). V lost 4 bases and J lost 5, with 19 bases in between. The germline V gene encodes CDR1 SGHNT and CDR2 YYREEE (reference sequence). This CDR3 is 15 amino acids long. CDR3 region: CASSPGTALSHEQYF. DNA for the CDR3: TGTGCCAGCAGCCCCGGGACGGCCTTGAGCCACGAGCAGTACTTC. Full variable domain (remainder filled in from reference TRBV5-4 and TRBJ2-7): ETGVTQSPTHLIKTRGQQVTLRCSSQSGHNTVSWYQQALGQGPQFIFQYYREEENGRGNFPPRFSGLQFPNYSSELNVNALELDDSALYLCASSPGTALSHEQYFGPGTRLTVT.

The V gene is TRBV9, the J gene TRBJ2-2; weak D call: TRBD2 (5 bases). V dropped 1 base and J dropped 3 bases, with 13 bases sitting between them. The germline V gene encodes CDR1 SGDLS and CDR2 YYNGEE. The length of the CDR3 is 16 residues. Here the CDR3 reads CASSVRAGLDTGELFF. In nucleotides, the CDR3 is TGTGCCAGCAGCGTACGGGCGGGCCTGGACACCGGGGAGCTGTTTTTT.

The chain combines TRBV14 with TRBJ1-4, with D perhaps TRBD1 (6 bases). Trimming cost V 0 bases and J 5 bases, with 22 bases left between them. The CDR3 contains 19 residues. Germline V gene sequence: CDR1 SGHDN, CDR2 FVKESK. CDR3 in DNA: TGTGCCAGCAGCCAAGATATTAGGAAGGAGCGGGGGCGCAATGAAAAACTGTTTTTT. This gives the protein CASSQDIRKERGRNEKLFF.

This chain joins TRBV4-3 and TRBJ2-7, with D possibly matching TRBD2 (6 bases). The germline CDR1 and CDR2 sequences are LGHNA and YSLEER. This CDR3 is built from 18 residues. Trimming left V 0 bases short and J 0 bases short, with 18 bases between. DNA of the CDR3: TGCGCCAGCAGCCAAGAAGGAGGGGCGAGGCAGAACTCCTACGAGCAGTACTTC. This encodes CASSQEGGARQNSYEQYF.

The chain recombines TRBV3-1 (or the pseudogene TRBV3-2) with TRBJ1-6; 9 bases line up with TRBD1. Germline loops: CDR1 LGHDT, CDR2 YNNKEL (reference sequence). CDR3 length equals 16 residues. The ends lost 4 bases at V and 13 bases at J; junction bases unmatched: 14. In DNA form, the CDR3 reads TGTGCCAGCAGCCTCGAAGGGACAGGGCCCGCAGGCCCCCTCCACTTT. Protein sequence: CASSLEGTGPAGPLHF.

V usage is TRBV14 and J usage is TRBJ1-1; TRBD1 is a possible D gene (5 bases). Trimming pared 4 bases from V and 11 bases from J, leaving 20 bases between. The germline V gene has CDR1 SGHDN and CDR2 FVKESK. This CDR3 has 14 residues. In DNA, the CDR3 is TGTGCCAGCAGCCCAACACGTATTACAGGTAGTGCTTTCTTT. Protein: CASSPTRITGSAFF. Full variable domain (remainder filled in from reference TRBV14 and TRBJ1-1): EAGVTQFPSHSVIEKGQTVTLRCDPISGHDNLYWYRRVMGKEIKFLLHFVKESKQDESGMPNNRFLAERTGGTYSTLKVQPAELEDSGVYFCASSPTRITGSAFFGQGTRLTVV.

A remark on this clone: The identical CDR3 is also encoded by other nucleotide sequences in the sample. CDR3 loop: CASSLLAGELFF. The CDR3 DNA reads TGTGCCAGCAGTTTGCTTGCCGGGGAGCTGTTTTTT. This sequence joins TRBV28 and TRBJ2-2; D gene uncertain. The CDR3 length is 12 residues. The V gene lost 3 bases and the J gene lost 6 bases, with 5 bases spanning the gap. Germline V lookup: CDR1 MDHEN, CDR2 SYDVKM.

The CDR3 nucleotides read TGTGCCAGCAGCTTAACAGGGGTGAGTGAGCAGTTCTTC. Protein: CASSLTGVSEQFF. The chain joins TRBV7-3 to TRBJ2-1; D possibly corresponds to TRBD1 (5 bases). CDR3 length: 13 residues. Trimming took 0 bases from V and 9 from J, leaving 9 bases between them. Germline V lookup: CDR1 SGHTA, CDR2 FQGTGA. The full variable domain, in which reference TRBV7-3 and TRBJ2-1 provide the parts outside the CDR3, is GAGVSQTPSNKVTEKGKYVELRCDPISGHTALYWYRQSLGQGPEFLIYFQGTGAADDSGLPNDRFFAVRPEGSVSTLKIQRTERGDSAVYLCASSLTGVSEQFFGPGTRLTVL.

The table lists this clone with a count of one. V and J are TRBV15 and TRBJ2-1; TRBD1 is a possible D gene (6 bases). Germline-derived CDR1 and CDR2 are LNHNV and YYDKDF (reference sequence). The CDR3 loop spans 17 amino acids. V lost 3 bases to trimming and J lost 5 bases, with 20 bases between them. Written as DNA, the CDR3 is TGTGCCACCAGCAGCAGTCCTTCAGGGGCCCAGGACAATGAGCAGTTCTTC. Translation gives CATSSSPSGAQDNEQFF.

The V gene is TRBV5-1, the J gene TRBJ2-3, with unresolved D. Germline V gives CDR1 SGHRS, CDR2 YFSETQ. The CDR3 loop spans 11 amino acids. V lost 7 bases to trimming and J lost 6 bases, with 9 bases between them. The CDR3 nucleotides are TGCGCCAGCGGGCTCATGGATACGCAGTATTTT. Translating gives CASGLMDTQYF.

The gene calls are TRBV6-2 or TRBV6-3 and TRBJ1-2; TRBD1 might be the D (6 bases). There are 18 residues in the CDR3. The ends were cut back, 2 bases at V and 0 bases at J, with 19 bases in the middle. The germline V gene encodes CDR1 MNHEY and CDR2 SVGEGT. The CDR3 reads CASSYHPTDRLANYGYTF. CDR3 sequence (DNA): TGTGCCAGCAGTTACCACCCAACTGACAGGTTGGCTAACTATGGCTACACCTTC.

This clone was observed once. The rearrangement links TRBV30 to TRBJ2-7; possible D gene TRBD1, 5 bases. From germline, CDR1 is GTSNPN and CDR2 SVGIG (reference sequence). CDR3 size: 12 residues. Trimming pared 8 bases from V and 3 bases from J, leaving 14 bases between. CDR3 sequence reads: CAATDSFYEQYF. CDR3 coding DNA: TGTGCCGCGACCGACAGTTTCTACGAGCAGTACTTC.

This chain links TRBV6-4 with TRBJ1-4; TRBD1 matches at 10 bases. The V gene end was trimmed by 6 bases and the J gene end by 7 bases; junction bases not matched to a gene: 2. Germline V lookup: CDR1 MRHNA, CDR2 SNTAGT. CDR3 length: 13 amino acids. This chain's CDR3 is CASSRDRGEKLFF. CDR3 coding DNA: TGTGCCAGCAGCCGGGACAGGGGTGAAAAACTGTTTTTT.

This clone has only one observation. This chain's CDR3 is CSAGTGNTEAFF. As DNA, the CDR3 is TGCAGCGCTGGGACGGGCAACACTGAAGCTTTCTTT. V usage is TRBV29-1 and J usage is TRBJ1-1; possible D gene TRBD1, 5 bases. This CDR3 is built from 12 residues. CDR1 and CDR2 from the germline V gene are SQVTM and ANQGSEA. V was trimmed by 7 bases and J by 2 bases, leaving 11 bases between them.

The chain uses TRBV2 and TRBJ2-5, with 8 bases fitting TRBD2. CDR1 and CDR2 from the germline V gene are SNHLY and FYNNEI. V shed 6 bases, J shed 2 bases, and the junction held 5 bases outside the gene matches. The CDR3 covers 14 residues. For the CDR3, the DNA is TGTGCCAGCAGCCTGACTAGCGTTCAAGAGACCCAGTACTTC. It encodes CASSLTSVQETQYF.

CDR3 sequence: CASSEGQGNYGYTF. CDR3 DNA sequence: TGTGCCAGCAGTGAGGGACAGGGGAACTATGGCTACACCTTC. This chain links TRBV2 with TRBJ1-2, with 10 bases lining up with TRBD1. This CDR3 spans 14 amino acids. From germline, CDR1 is SNHLY and CDR2 FYNNEI. Trimming removed 3 bases from V and 2 bases from J; junction bases left unmatched: 0.

V and J are TRBV29-1 and TRBJ2-3; no firm D call. Germline V gene data show CDR1 as SQVTM and CDR2 as ANQGSEA. The CDR3 runs to 14 residues. V shed 4 bases and J shed 4 bases, with 15 bases lying between them. CDR3 DNA sequence: TGCAGCGTTGGTCCACCTTCCCTCGCAGATACGCAGTATTTT. Protein: CSVGPPSLADTQYF.

V and J are TRBV30 and TRBJ1-2; D remains ambiguous. This CDR3 spans 13 amino acids. V lost 0 bases and J 10 bases, leaving 15 bases between the germline ends. Germline loops: CDR1 GTSNPN, CDR2 SVGIG (reference sequence). The CDR3 region is CAWSVTRDRHYTF. The CDR3 coding sequence is TGTGCCTGGAGTGTAACCCGTGACCGGCACTACACCTTC.

This chain connects TRBV28 to TRBJ1-6; the match to TRBD1 covers 8 bases. The V and J ends lost 5 bases and 0 bases, in that order; junction bases with no gene match: 6. This CDR3 is built from 17 residues. Germline-derived CDR1 and CDR2 are MDHEN and SYDVKM. This chain's CDR3 is CASSPRTGSSYNSPLHF. The CDR3 nucleotides read TGTGCCAGCAGTCCACGGACAGGGAGCTCCTATAATTCACCCCTCCACTTT.

This clone has a single count. The V gene is TRBV6-2 or TRBV6-3, the J gene TRBJ1-2; D is ambiguous. Germline-derived CDR1 and CDR2 are MNHEY and SVGEGT. The CDR3 totals 13 residues. Trimming shortened V by 3 bases and J by 2 bases, and 7 bases separated the two germline ends. For the CDR3, the DNA is TGTGCCAGCAGTTATGTACAGAACTATGGCTACACCTTC. It encodes CASSYVQNYGYTF.

This chain uses TRBV4-1 with TRBJ2-4; the match to TRBD2 covers 10 bases. The CDR3 consists of 18 residues. V lost 1 base and J lost 6; bases outside the gene matches: 12. Germline V CDR1 and CDR2: MGHRA, YSYEKL. The CDR3 sequence is CASSQVGLAGALGNIQYF. The CDR3 bases are TGCGCCAGCAGCCAAGTGGGGCTAGCGGGGGCCCTGGGAAACATTCAGTACTTC.

The V gene is TRBV24-1, the J gene TRBJ1-3; D may be TRBD1 (6 bases). Germline V gives CDR1 KGHDR, CDR2 SFDVKD. The CDR3 totals 16 residues. Trimming removed 2 bases from V and 4 bases from J, with 14 bases in between. The CDR3 is CATSDSGAGNGNTIYF. The CDR3 DNA reads TGTGCCACCAGTGATTCGGGGGCTGGAAACGGAAACACCATATATTTT.

This chain joins TRBV5-1 and TRBJ2-1, with D possibly TRBD1 on 7 matching bases. Trimming removed 4 bases at V and 1 base at J, with 24 bases between. Germline loops: CDR1 SGHRS, CDR2 YFSETQ. The CDR3 extends over 19 amino acids. CDR3: CASSQRQGLMRDSYNEQFF. The CDR3 nucleotides read TGCGCCAGCAGCCAAAGACAGGGATTGATGCGGGATTCCTACAATGAGCAGTTCTTC.

The chain uses TRBV19 and TRBJ1-1; D uncertain. V was clipped by 9 bases and J by 4 bases, with 15 bases between them. This CDR3 contains 13 residues. Germline CDR1 LNHDA, CDR2 SQIVND (reference sequence). In DNA, the CDR3 is TGTGCCAGCAACAGCGTCTCAAGCACTGAAGCTTTCTTT. Residues: CASNSVSSTEAFF.

The V call is TRBV19, the J call TRBJ1-3; D is possibly TRBD1 (6 bases). The CDR3 is 15 residues long. V was shortened by 5 bases and J by 3 bases, with 14 bases between the two germline ends. The V gene's germline CDR1 is LNHDA and CDR2 SQIVND (reference sequence). The chain's CDR3 is CASSPRPGDGNTIYF. The CDR3, as DNA: TGTGCCAGTAGTCCTCGCCCAGGGGATGGAAACACCATATATTTT.